The present entry profiles one T cell receptor beta chain with its context. This clonotype has a count of ten or more. Its antigen target is currently unknown. No qualities accompany the bases; no much larger clone lies one base away. These reads were obtained on an Illumina HiSeq 2000. TCR beta chain libraries were generated by multiplex PCR amplification. High-throughput sequencing was used to analyze the amplified TCR beta chain products. TCRdb handled the public reads itself, with Q25 trimming in fastp and clone calling in MiXCR, and kept productive beta chains. Entries that share a CDR3 protein sequence are merged under the most common genes and DNA. In this sample the table shows 150,000 or so distinct CDR3 sequences, roughly 35% of which occur a single time. 3.8% of the sample rests with the top ten. The sample originates from a study of breast tumors, draining lymph nodes, adjacent tissues (dated by TCRdb to between 2015 and 2016). Notes on the research overall: Breast cancer patients provided tumor, adjacent nontumor tissue and axillary lymph nodes, and the study compared the TCR beta repertoires across these three sources. In human breast cancer, the study set out to assess how tumor, surrounding tissue and draining lymph node repertoires relate to one another and whether T cells might be exchanged between them. Paper-wide results and their limitations: Tumor and nontumor tissue repertoires were found to be significantly more similar in luminal-like than in basal-like breast cancer. The data were considered consistent with most tumor T cells being derived from the lymph node and subsequently expanding within tumor tissue. The conclusion that tumor T cells originate in lymph nodes was presented as consistent with a hypothesis rather than as directly demonstrated. T-cell repertoire diversity in tumors was found to be lower than in lymph nodes but higher than in nontumor tissue, and preferential V and J gene usage was observed.

The germline V gene (reference sequence) specifies WNHNN as CDR1 and SYGVQD as CDR2. The CDR3 starts with the cysteine, ends with the phenylalanine, and has 13 residues. Kept here is only the CDR3 DNA, which spans 39 bases and is read in frame from base 1. Trimming leaves V shorter by 5 bases and J shorter by 6 bases, with the junction holding 4 bases beyond the gene matches. Lymph node samples came from the axillary draining lymph nodes of breast cancer patients. This clonotype originated in a female donor with breast cancer. Some clones in this sample may be carry-over from other donors' samples. The chain is encoded by TRBV10-1 joined to TRBJ2-7; 10 bases in the junction line up with TRBD1. Sequenced input: axillary lymph node tissue. In nucleotides, the sequence is TGCGCCAGCAGTCCGGACAGGGGGGGCGAGCAGTACTTC. This encodes CASSPDRGGEQYF.